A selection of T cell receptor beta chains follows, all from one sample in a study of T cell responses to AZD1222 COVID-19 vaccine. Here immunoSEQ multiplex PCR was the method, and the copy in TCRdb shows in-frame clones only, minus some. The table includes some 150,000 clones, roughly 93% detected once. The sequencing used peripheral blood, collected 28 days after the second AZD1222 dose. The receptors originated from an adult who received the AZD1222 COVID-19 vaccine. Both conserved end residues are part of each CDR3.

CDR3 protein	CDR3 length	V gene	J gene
CASSLSSTGRTEAFF	15	TRBV3-1/TRBV3-2	TRBJ1-1
CASSVEAGHF	10	TRBV9	TRBJ1-6
CASRGALNSPLHF	13	TRBV6-4	TRBJ1-6
CASSPIQGESTEAFF	15	TRBV18	TRBJ1-1
CASSPPRVSSNNEQFF	16	TRBV18	TRBJ2-1
CASSDADRGLGEQYF	15	TRBV7-9	TRBJ2-7
CASTTGTGGSYGYTF	15	TRBV6-5	TRBJ1-2
CASSPRTGLTGNTIYF	16	TRBV18	TRBJ1-3
CSASPRLANEQFF	13	TRBV20-1	TRBJ2-1
CASSLGFNSQRETQYF	16	TRBV7-9	TRBJ2-5